This T cell receptor (beta chain) originates from a study of T cell repertoires in cytomegalovirus infection. Study details: The authors used CMV epitopes that were HLA-C-restricted (recently identified) and HLA-B-restricted (well studied). Evidence of both CMV infection and a matching HLA type came from public TCR beta signatures. Study-wide points: Using cumulative public TCR beta family frequency, the authors identified those who carried CMV together with the relevant HLA.

In its sample, this clonotype was seen a few times. What it binds is not known. The CDR3 spans 11 residues. V dropped 11 bases and J dropped 5 bases, with 12 bases sitting between them. Germline CDR1 reads SGHTA; CDR2 reads FQGNSA. TCRdb re-called the reads through MiXCR, storing one row per CDR3 protein. This repertoire shows approximately 910,000 distinct CDR3 sequences, around 30% found once; its top ten account for about an eighth. The clonotype originates from a human donor in good health (CMV status not recorded). Some clones in this sample may be carry-over from other donors' samples. The input for sequencing was cultured CD8+ T cells from PBMCs, taken from culture after CMV antigen stimulation. The V gene is TRBV7-2, the J gene TRBJ1-2, with D maybe TRBD1 (6 bases). The CDR3 reads CARRTVYGYTF. CDR3 sequence (DNA): TGTGCCCGGAGGACAGTTTATGGCTACACCTTC.